The 20 T cell receptor beta chains given below trace back to one sample, sequenced in a study of T cell responses to AZD1222 COVID-19 vaccine. Clones were read by immunoSEQ multiplex PCR, and TCRdb kept only the in-frame ones, dropping some. The sample has some 83,000 clones; roughly 82% are singletons. The starting material was peripheral blood, obtained on day 0 of AZD1222 vaccination. These receptors were collected from an adult in good health.

The rearrangement joins TRBV6-1 to TRBJ1-2, with 7 positions matching TRBD1. The germline gives CDR1 MNHNS, CDR2 SASEGT. V lost 2 bases, J lost 8 bases, and 11 bases stayed unmatched. CDR3 length: 15 amino acids. DNA for the CDR3: TGTGCCAGCAGTGAATCCCGCTACAGGGGCCGGGGCTACACCTTC. The encoded protein is CASSESRYRGRGYTF.

DNA for the CDR3: TGTGCCAGCTCACCAAACGGTAAAGAAGCTTTCTTT. Translation gives CASSPNGKEAFF. This chain joins TRBV18 and TRBJ1-1; D unresolved. There are 12 residues in the CDR3. Trimming removed 2 bases from V and 8 bases from J, with 9 bases in between. The germline V gene has CDR1 KGHSH and CDR2 LQKENI.

This chain connects TRBV28 to TRBJ2-5; 7 bases fit TRBD2. The V gene end was trimmed by 5 bases and the J gene end by 2 bases; junction bases not matched to a gene: 8. CDR1 and CDR2 (germline): MDHEN, SYDVKM. The CDR3 spans 15 residues. The CDR3: CASSPPSGPQETQYF. The CDR3 DNA reads TGTGCCAGCAGTCCGCCTAGCGGACCGCAAGAGACCCAGTACTTC.

V gene TRBV11-2 combines with J gene TRBJ1-1, with D perhaps matching TRBD1 (5 bases). The CDR3 extends over 13 amino acids. Germline V CDR1 and CDR2: SGHAT, FQNNGV. Trimming took off 5 bases at V and 8 bases at J, with 15 bases between the two ends. The CDR3 nucleotides read TGTGCCAGCAGCCGTACGGCCCGGACAGAAGCTTTCTTT. Translated: CASSRTARTEAFF.

The V gene is TRBV18, the J gene TRBJ1-3; unclear D gene. The CDR3 contains 15 residues. Germline CDR1 KGHSH, CDR2 LQKENI. Trimming removed 6 bases from V and 2 bases from J, with 14 bases in between. Written as DNA, the CDR3 is TGTGCCAGCTCCCCAGCATTGGACCCTGGAAACACCATATATTTT. It encodes CASSPALDPGNTIYF.

J is TRBJ1-2 and V is TRBV6-1; 7 bases align to TRBD1. Germline V gives CDR1 MNHNS, CDR2 SASEGT. This CDR3 has 14 residues. With V trimmed by 1 base and J by 6 bases, 5 bases remained unmatched. CDR3 in DNA: TGTGCCAGCAGTGAAGGTGACAGGGCCGATGGCTACACCTTC. Translation: CASSEGDRADGYTF.

This chain joins TRBV21-1 and TRBJ2-1; the table's TRBD2 call for D was not verified on the DNA. TRBV21-1 is designated a pseudogene. The CDR3 has 16 residues. Written as DNA, the CDR3 is TGTGCCAGCAGCAAAGATTGGGAGGGCCCGGGCAATGAGCAGTTCTTC. Residues: CASSKDWEGPGNEQFF.

The chain carries TRBV27 and TRBJ1-6; 7 bases agree with TRBD1. Germline V gives CDR1 MNHEY, CDR2 SMNVEV (reference sequence). This CDR3 contains 17 residues. After removal of 6 bases from V and 4 bases from J, the junction contained 12 bases not matched to a gene. CDR3 sequence: CASSRLQTGRYNSPLHF. The CDR3 nucleotides read TGTGCCAGCAGCCGACTTCAGACAGGGAGATATAATTCACCCCTCCACTTT.

This chain connects TRBV5-8 to TRBJ2-1; 10 nucleotides match TRBD2. The V gene's germline CDR1 is SGHTS and CDR2 YDEGEE. CDR3 length: 15 residues. The ends lost 0 bases at V and 5 bases at J; junction bases unmatched: 2. The CDR3 is CASSLGTSGHNEQFF. For the CDR3, the DNA is TGTGCCAGCAGCTTGGGGACTAGCGGACACAATGAGCAGTTCTTC.

The rearrangement uses TRBV4-2 and TRBJ2-7, with TRBD1 matching over 8 bases. The CDR3 is 14 residues long. The V gene end was trimmed by 3 bases and the J gene end by 3 bases; junction bases not matched to a gene: 4. CDR1 and CDR2 (germline): LGHNA, YNFKEQ. The CDR3 loop is CASSHSTGGYEQYF. In DNA form, the CDR3 reads TGTGCCAGCAGCCACTCCACAGGGGGCTACGAGCAGTACTTC.

This clone appeared a few times. This chain connects TRBV18 to TRBJ2-3; 9 bases are a match to TRBD2. From germline, CDR1 is KGHSH and CDR2 LQKENI. V lost 6 bases, J lost 2 bases, and 6 bases stayed unmatched. The CDR3 is 15 amino acids. DNA for the CDR3: TGTGCCAGCTCGCCTACTAGCGGGCACACAGATACGCAGTATTTT. It is translated as CASSPTSGHTDTQYF.

The CDR3 DNA follows: TGCAGCGTATCCCGGGACGTAGACTCTGGGGCCAACGTCCTGACTTTC. Its protein is CSVSRDVDSGANVLTF. The chain carries TRBV29-1 and TRBJ2-6, with D possibly called TRBD1 or TRBD2 (5 bases each). Germline V gene sequence: CDR1 SQVTM, CDR2 ANQGSEA. V gave up 6 bases and J gave up 0 bases, with 15 bases separating them. There are 16 residues in the CDR3.

With regard to this clone: The junction departs from germline at one end; a sequencing error may be responsible. This rearrangement joins TRBV7-7 to TRBJ2-2, with 11 bases identical to TRBD2. The CDR3 is made up of 15 amino acids. Germline loops: CDR1 SSHAT, CDR2 FNYEAQ (reference sequence). As DNA, the CDR3 is TGTGCTAGCAGCCCTCTAGCGGGAGGTACCGGGGAGCTGTTTTTT. This encodes CASSPLAGGTGELFF.

The rearrangement joins TRBV29-1 to TRBJ2-5, with TRBD2 matching over 11 bases. The length of the CDR3 is 16 residues. Germline trimming cut 3 bases from V and 5 bases from J; bases unmatched to any gene: 11. The germline gives CDR1 SQVTM, CDR2 ANQGSEA. The CDR3 coding sequence is TGCAGCGTTGAGACGGGTGCTAGCGGGGGGACCGAGACCCAGTACTTC. Encoded protein: CSVETGASGGTETQYF.

The table lists this clone with a count of one. This rearrangement joins TRBV5-1 to TRBJ2-4, with 15 bases fitting TRBD2. Trimming cost V 2 bases and J 0 bases; bases outside gene matches: 9. From germline, CDR1 is SGHRS and CDR2 YFSETQ. The CDR3 has 20 residues. The CDR3 spells CASSLEPGLAGGLAKNIQYF. For the CDR3, the DNA is TGCGCCAGCAGCTTAGAGCCGGGACTAGCGGGGGGACTAGCCAAAAACATTCAGTACTTC.

The chain combines TRBV27 with TRBJ2-1, with 7 bases matching TRBD2. Germline CDR1 reads MNHEY; CDR2 reads SMNVEV (reference sequence). Trimming removed 5 bases from V and 0 bases from J; junction bases left unmatched: 4. The CDR3 has 15 residues. The DNA of the CDR3 is TGTGCCAGCAGTCCGACGGGGGGCTCCTACAATGAGCAGTTCTTC. Its protein product is CASSPTGGSYNEQFF.

V gene TRBV24-1 combines with J gene TRBJ1-2; 7 bases line up with TRBD1. J was trimmed by 1 base and V by 3 bases; bases with no gene match: 7. The CDR3 is made up of 16 amino acids. Germline V gives CDR1 KGHDR, CDR2 SFDVKD. The CDR3 is CATSDPRTGGNYGYTF. The CDR3, as DNA: TGTGCCACCAGTGATCCACGGACAGGTGGTAACTATGGCTACACCTTC.

The chain is built from TRBV24-1 and TRBJ1-2; D may be TRBD1 (6 bases). The length of the CDR3 is 20 residues. V was pared by 0 bases and J by 4 bases, with 26 bases between. Germline lookup yields CDR1 KGHDR and CDR2 SFDVKD. CDR3 DNA: TGTGCCACCAGTGATTTGCCCGGGCGAGGGGGGCCGGCGAGCTTCTATGGCTACACCTTC. Its protein is CATSDLPGRGGPASFYGYTF.

The genes are TRBV5-1 and TRBJ2-3; perhaps TRBD2 as D (6 bases). Germline assignment: CDR1 SGHRS and CDR2 YFSETQ. The CDR3 has 15 amino acids. V shed 5 bases and J shed 0 bases, with 13 bases lying between them. As DNA, the CDR3 is TGCGCCAGCAGGGCCCCCGGGACTAGCACAGATACGCAGTATTTT. Translated, it gives CASRAPGTSTDTQYF.

The chain links TRBV6-1 to TRBJ1-5, with D uncertain. The CDR3 is 15 residues long. Germline V gene lookup returns CDR1 MNHNS and CDR2 SASEGT. The V gene lost 0 bases and the J gene lost 2 bases, with 8 bases spanning the gap. CDR3 sequence: CASSEATARNQPQHF. The CDR3 DNA is TGTGCCAGCAGTGAAGCAACTGCTCGCAATCAGCCCCAGCATTTT.